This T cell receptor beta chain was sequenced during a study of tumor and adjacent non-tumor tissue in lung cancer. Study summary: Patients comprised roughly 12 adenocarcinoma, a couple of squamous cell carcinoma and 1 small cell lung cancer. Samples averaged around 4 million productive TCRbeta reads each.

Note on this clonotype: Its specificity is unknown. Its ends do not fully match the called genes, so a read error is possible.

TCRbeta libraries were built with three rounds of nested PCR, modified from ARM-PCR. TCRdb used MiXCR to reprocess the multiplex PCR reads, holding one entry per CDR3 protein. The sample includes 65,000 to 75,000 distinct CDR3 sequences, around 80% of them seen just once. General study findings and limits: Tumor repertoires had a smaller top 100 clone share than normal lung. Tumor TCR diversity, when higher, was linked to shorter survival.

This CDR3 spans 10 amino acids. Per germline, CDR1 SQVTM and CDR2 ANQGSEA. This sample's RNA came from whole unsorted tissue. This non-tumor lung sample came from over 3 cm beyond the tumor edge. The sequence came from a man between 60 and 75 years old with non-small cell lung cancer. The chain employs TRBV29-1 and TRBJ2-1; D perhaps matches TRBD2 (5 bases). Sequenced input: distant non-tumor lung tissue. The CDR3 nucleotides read TGCAGCGCCCGGCGGGTTGAGCAGCTCTTC. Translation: CSARRVEQLF.